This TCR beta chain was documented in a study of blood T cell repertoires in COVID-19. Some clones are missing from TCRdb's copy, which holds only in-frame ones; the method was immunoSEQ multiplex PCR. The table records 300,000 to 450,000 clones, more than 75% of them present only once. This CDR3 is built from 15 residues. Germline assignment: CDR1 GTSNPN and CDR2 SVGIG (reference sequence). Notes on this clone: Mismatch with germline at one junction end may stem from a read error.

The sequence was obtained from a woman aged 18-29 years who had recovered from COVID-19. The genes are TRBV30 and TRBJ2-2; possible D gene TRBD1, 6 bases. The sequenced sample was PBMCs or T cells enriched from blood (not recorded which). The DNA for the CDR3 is TGTGCCCGGAGTGCCAGGGGTCGCTGGAGCGGGGAGCTGTTTTTT. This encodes CARSARGRWSGELFF.